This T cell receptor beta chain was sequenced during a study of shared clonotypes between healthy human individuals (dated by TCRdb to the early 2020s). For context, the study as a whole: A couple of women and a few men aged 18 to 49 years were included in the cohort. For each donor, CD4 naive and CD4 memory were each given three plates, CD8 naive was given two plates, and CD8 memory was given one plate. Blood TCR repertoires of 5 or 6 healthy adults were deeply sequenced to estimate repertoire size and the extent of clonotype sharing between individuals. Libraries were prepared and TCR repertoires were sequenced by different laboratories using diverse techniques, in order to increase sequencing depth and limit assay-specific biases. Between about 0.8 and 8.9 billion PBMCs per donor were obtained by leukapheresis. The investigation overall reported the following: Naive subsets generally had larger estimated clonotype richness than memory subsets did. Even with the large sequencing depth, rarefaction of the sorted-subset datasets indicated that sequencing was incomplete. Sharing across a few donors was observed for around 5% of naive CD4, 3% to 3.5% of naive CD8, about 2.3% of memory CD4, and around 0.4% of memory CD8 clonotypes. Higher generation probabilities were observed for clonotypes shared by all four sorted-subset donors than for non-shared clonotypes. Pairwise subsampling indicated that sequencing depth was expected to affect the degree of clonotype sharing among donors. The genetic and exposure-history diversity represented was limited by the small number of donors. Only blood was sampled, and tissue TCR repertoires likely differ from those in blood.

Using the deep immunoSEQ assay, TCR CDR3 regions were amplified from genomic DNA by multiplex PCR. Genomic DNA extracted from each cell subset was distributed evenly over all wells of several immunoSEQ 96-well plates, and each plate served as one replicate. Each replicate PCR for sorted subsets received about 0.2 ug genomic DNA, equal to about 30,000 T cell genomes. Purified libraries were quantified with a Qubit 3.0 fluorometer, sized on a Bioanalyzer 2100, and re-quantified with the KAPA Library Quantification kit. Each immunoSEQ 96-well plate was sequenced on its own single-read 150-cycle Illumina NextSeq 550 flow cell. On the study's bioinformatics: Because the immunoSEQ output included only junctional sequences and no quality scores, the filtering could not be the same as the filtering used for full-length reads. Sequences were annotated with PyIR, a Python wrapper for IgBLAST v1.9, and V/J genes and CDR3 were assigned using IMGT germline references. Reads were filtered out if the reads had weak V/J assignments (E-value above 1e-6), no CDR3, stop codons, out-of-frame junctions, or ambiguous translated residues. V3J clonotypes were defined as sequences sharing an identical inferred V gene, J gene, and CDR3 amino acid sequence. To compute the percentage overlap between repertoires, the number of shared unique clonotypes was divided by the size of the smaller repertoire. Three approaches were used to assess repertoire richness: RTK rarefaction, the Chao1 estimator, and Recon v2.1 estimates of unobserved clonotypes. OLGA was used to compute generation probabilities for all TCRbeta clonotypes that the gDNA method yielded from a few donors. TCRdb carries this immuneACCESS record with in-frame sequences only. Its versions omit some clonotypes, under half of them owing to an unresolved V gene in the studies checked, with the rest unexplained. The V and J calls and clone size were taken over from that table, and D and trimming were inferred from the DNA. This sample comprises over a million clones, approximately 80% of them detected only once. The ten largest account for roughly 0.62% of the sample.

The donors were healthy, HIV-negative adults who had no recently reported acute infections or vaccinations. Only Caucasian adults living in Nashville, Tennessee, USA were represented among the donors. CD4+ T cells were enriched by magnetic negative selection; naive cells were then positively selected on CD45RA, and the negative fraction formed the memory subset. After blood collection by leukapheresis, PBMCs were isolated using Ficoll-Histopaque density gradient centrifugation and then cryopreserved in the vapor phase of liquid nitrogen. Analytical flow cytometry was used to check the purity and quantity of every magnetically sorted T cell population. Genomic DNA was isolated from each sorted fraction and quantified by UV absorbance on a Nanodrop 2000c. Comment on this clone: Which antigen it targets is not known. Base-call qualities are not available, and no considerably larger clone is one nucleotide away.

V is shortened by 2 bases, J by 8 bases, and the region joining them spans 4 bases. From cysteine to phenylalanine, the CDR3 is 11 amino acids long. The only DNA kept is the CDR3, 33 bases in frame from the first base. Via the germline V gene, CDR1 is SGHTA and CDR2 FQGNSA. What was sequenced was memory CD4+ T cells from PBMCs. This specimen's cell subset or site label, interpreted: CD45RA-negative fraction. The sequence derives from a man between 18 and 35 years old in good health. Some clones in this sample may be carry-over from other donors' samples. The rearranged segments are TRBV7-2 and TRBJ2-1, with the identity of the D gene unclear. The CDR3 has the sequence CASSLSYEQFF. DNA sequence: TGTGCCAGCAGCTTAAGTTATGAGCAGTTCTTC. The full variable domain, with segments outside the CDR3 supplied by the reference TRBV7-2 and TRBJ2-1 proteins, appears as GAGVSQSPSNKVTEKGKDVELRCDPISGHTALYWYRQSLGQGLEFLIYFQGNSAPDKSGLPSDRFSAERTGGSVSTLTIQRTQQEDSAVYLCASSLSYEQFFGPGTRLTVL.